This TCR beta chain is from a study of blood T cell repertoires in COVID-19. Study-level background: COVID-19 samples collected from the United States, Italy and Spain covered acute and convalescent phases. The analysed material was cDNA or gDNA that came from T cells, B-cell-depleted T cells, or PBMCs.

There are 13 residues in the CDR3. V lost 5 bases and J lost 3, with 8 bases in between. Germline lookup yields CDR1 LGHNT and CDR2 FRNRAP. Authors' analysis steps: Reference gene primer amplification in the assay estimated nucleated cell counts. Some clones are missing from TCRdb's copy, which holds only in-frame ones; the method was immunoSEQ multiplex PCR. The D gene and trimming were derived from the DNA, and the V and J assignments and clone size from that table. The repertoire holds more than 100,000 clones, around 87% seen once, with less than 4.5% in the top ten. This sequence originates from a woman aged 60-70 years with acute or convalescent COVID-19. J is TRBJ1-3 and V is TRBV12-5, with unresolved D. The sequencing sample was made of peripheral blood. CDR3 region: CASGLSSGNTIYF. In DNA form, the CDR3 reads TGTGCTAGTGGTCTCTCGAGTGGAAACACCATATATTTT. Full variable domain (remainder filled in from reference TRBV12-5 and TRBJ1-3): DARVTQTPRHKVTEMGQEVTMRCQPILGHNTVFWYRQTMMQGLELLAYFRNRAPLDDSGMPKDRFSAEMPDATLATLKIQPSEPRDSAVYFCASGLSSGNTIYFGEGSWLTVV.